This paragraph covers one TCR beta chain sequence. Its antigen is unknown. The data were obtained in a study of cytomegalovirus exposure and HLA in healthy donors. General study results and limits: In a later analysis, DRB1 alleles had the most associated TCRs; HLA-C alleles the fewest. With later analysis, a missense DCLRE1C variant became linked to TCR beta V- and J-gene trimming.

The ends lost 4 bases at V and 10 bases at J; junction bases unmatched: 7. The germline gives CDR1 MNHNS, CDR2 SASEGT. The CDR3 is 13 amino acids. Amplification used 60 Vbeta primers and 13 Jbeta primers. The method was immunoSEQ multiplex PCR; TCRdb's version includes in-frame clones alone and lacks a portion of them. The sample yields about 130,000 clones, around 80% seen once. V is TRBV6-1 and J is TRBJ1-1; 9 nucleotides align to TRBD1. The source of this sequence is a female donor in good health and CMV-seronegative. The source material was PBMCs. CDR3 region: CASSADRGRVAFF. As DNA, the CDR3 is TGTGCCAGCAGTGCGGACAGGGGTCGCGTAGCTTTCTTT.